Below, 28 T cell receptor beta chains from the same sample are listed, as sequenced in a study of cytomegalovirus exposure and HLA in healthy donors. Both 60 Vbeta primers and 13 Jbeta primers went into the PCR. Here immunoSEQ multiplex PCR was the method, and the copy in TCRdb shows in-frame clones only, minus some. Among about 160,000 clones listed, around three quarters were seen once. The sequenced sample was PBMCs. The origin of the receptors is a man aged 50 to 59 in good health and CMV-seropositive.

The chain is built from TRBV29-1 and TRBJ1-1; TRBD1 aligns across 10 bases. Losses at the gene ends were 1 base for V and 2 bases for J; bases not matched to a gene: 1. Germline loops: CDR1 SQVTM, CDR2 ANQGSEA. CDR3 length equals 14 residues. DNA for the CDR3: TGCAGCGTTGAAGGGGACAGGGGCAACACTGAAGCTTTCTTT. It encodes CSVEGDRGNTEAFF.

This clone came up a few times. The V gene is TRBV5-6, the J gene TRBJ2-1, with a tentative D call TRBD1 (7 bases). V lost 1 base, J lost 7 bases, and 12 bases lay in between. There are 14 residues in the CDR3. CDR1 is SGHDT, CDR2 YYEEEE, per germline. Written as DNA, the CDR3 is TGTGCCAGCAGCTTGCCACAGGGGAGGAATGAGCAGTTCTTC. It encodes CASSLPQGRNEQFF. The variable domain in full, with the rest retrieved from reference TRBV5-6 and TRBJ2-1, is DAGVTQSPTHLIKTRGQQVTLRCSPKSGHDTVSWYQQALGQGPQFIFQYYEEEERQRGNFPDRFSGHQFPNYSSELNVNALLLGDSALYLCASSLPQGRNEQFFGPGTRLTVL.

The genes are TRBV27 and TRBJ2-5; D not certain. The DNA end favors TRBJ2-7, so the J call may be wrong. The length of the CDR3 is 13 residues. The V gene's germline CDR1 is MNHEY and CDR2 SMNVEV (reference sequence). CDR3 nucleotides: TGTGCCAGCAGCTCCTCGCCCTTTTACGAGCAGTACTTC. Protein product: CASSSSPFYEQYF.

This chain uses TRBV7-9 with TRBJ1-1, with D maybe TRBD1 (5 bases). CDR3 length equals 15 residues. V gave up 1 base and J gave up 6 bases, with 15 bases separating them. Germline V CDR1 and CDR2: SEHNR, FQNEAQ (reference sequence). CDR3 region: CASSLEAGRRPEAFF. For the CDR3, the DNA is TGTGCCAGCAGCTTAGAGGCGGGGCGACGTCCTGAAGCTTTCTTT.

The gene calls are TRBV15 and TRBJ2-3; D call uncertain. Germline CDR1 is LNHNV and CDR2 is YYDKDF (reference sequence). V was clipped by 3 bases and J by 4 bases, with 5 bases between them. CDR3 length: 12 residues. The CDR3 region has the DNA TGTGCCACCAGCAGTCTCTCAGATACGCAGTATTTT. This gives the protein CATSSLSDTQYF. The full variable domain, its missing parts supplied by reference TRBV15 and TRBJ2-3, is DAMVIQNPRYQVTQFGKPVTLSCSQTLNHNVMYWYQQKSSQAPKLLFHYYDKDFNNEADTPDNFQSRRPNTSFCFLDIRSPGLGDTAMYLCATSSLSDTQYFGPGTRLTVL.

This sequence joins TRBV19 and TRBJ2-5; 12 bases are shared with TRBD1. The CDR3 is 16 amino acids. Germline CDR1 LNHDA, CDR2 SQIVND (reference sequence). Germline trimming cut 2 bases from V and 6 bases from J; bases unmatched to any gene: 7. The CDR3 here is CASSILPGQGAKTQYF. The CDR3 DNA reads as TGTGCCAGTAGTATACTACCGGGACAGGGGGCAAAGACCCAGTACTTC.

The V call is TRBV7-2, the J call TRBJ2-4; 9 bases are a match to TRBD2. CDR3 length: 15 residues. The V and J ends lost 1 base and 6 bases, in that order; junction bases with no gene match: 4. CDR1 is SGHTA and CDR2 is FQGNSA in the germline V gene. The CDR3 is CASSLGPSGVNIQYF. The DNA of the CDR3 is TGTGCCAGCAGCTTAGGTCCTAGCGGGGTAAACATTCAGTACTTC.

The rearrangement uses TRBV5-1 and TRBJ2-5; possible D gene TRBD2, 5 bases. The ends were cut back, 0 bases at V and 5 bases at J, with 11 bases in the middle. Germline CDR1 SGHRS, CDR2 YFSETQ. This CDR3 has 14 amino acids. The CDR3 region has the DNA TGCGCCAGCAGCTTGGCCGGGGTCGGGGAGACCCAGTACTTC. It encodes CASSLAGVGETQYF.

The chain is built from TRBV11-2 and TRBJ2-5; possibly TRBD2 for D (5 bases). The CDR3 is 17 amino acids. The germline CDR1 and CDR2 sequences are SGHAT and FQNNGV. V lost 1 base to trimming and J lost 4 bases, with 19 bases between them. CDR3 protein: CASSLGSGGLASETQYF. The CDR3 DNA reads TGTGCCAGCAGCTTAGGTTCGGGCGGGCTCGCTTCAGAGACCCAGTACTTC.

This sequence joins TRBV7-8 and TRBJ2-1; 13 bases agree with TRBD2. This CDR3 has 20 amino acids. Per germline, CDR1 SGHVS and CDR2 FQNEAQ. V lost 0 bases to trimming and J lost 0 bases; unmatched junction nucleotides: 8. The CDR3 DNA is TGTGCCAGCAGCTTAGCGCGCGGACTAGCGGGGGCGAGCTCCTACAATGAGCAGTTCTTC. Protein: CASSLARGLAGASSYNEQFF.

In DNA form, the CDR3 reads TGTGCCAGCAGTTTAGGGGGAGGAACAGGGGGGACCTACGAGCAGTACTTC. Translating gives CASSLGGGTGGTYEQYF. The V gene is TRBV27, the J gene TRBJ2-7; 8 bases map to TRBD1. The CDR3 has 17 amino acids. Per germline, CDR1 MNHEY and CDR2 SMNVEV (reference sequence). After removal of 2 bases from V and 2 bases from J, the junction contained 11 bases not matched to a gene.

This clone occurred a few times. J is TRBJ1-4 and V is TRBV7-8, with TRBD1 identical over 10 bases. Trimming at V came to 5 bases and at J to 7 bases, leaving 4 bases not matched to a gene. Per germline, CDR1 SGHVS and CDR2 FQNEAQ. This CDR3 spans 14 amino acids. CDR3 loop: CASSTGQGSEKLFF. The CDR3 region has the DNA TGTGCCAGCAGCACGGGACAGGGGAGTGAAAAACTGTTTTTT.

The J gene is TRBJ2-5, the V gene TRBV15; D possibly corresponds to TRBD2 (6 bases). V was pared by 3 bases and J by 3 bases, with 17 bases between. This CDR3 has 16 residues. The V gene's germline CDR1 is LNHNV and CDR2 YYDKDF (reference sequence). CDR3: CATSSGLRGIEETQYF. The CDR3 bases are TGTGCCACCAGCAGCGGACTAAGGGGTATTGAAGAGACCCAGTACTTC. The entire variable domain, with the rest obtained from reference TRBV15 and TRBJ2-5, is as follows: DAMVIQNPRYQVTQFGKPVTLSCSQTLNHNVMYWYQQKSSQAPKLLFHYYDKDFNNEADTPDNFQSRRPNTSFCFLDIRSPGLGDTAMYLCATSSGLRGIEETQYFGPGTRLLVL.

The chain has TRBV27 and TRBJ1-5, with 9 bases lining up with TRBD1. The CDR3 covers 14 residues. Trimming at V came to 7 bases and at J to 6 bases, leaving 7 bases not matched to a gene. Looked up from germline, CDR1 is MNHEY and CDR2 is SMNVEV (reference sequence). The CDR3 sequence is CASKQGAQGQPQHF. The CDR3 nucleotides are TGTGCCAGCAAACAGGGGGCGCAGGGTCAGCCCCAGCATTTT.

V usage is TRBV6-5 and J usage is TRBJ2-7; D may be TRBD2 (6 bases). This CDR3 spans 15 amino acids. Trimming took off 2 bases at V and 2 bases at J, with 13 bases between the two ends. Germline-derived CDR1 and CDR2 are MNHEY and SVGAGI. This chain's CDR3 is CASSYRAGTAYEQYF. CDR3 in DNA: TGTGCCAGCAGTTACAGGGCCGGGACTGCCTACGAGCAGTACTTC.

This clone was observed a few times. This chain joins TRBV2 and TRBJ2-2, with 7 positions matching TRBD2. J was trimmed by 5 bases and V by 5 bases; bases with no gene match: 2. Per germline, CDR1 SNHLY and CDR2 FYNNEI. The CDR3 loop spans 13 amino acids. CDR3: CASSSGGTGELFF. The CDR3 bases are TGTGCCAGCAGTTCGGGAGGAACCGGGGAGCTGTTTTTT.

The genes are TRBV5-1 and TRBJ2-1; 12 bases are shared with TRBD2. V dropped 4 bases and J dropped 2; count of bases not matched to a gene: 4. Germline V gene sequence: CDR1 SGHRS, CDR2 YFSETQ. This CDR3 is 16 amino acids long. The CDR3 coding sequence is TGCGCCAGCAGCACCGGACTAGCGGGGACCTACAATGAGCAGTTCTTC. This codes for CASSTGLAGTYNEQFF. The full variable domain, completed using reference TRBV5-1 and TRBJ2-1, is KAGVTQTPRYLIKTRGQQVTLSCSPISGHRSVSWYQQTPGQGLQFLFEYFSETQRNKGNFPGRFSGRQFSNSRSEMNVSTLELGDSALYLCASSTGLAGTYNEQFFGPGTRLTVL.

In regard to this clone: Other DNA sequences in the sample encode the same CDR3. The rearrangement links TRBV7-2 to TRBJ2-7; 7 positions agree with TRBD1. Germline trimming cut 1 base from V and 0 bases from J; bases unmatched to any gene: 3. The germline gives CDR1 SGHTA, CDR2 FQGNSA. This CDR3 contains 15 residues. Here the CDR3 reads CASSLEGAGSYEQYF. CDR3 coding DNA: TGTGCCAGCAGCTTAGAGGGGGCAGGCTCCTACGAGCAGTACTTC.

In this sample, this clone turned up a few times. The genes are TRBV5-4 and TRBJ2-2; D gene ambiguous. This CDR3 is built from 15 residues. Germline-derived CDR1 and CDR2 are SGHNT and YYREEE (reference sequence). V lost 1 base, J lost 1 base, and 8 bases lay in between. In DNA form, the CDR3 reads TGTGCCAGCAGCTTGAGTCAGAAGAACACCGGGGAGCTGTTTTTT. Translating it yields CASSLSQKNTGELFF.

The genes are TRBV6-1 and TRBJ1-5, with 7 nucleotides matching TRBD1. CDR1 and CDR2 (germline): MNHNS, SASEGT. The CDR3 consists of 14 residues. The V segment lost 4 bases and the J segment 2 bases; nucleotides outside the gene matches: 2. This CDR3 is CASSGTGGNQPQHF. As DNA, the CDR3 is TGTGCCAGCAGTGGCACAGGGGGCAATCAGCCCCAGCATTTT.

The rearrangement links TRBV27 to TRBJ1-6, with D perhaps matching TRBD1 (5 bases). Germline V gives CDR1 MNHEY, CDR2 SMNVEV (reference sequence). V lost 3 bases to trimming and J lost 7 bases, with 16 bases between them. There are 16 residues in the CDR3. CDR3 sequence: CASSFGPNGGNSPLHF. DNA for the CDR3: TGTGCCAGCAGTTTTGGACCTAACGGGGGGAATTCACCCCTCCACTTT.

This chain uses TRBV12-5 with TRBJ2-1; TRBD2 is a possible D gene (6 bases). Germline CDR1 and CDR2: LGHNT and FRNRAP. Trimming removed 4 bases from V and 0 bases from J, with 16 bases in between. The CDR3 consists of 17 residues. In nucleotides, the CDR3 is TGTGCTAGTGGTTCCCGTTCGGGGGTTAGCTCCTACAATGAGCAGTTCTTC. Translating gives CASGSRSGVSSYNEQFF.

The CDR3: CASSPSERIASYEQYF. In DNA, the CDR3 is TGTGCCAGCTCACCCTCGGAAAGGATAGCCTCCTACGAGCAGTACTTC. The V call is TRBV18, the J call TRBJ2-7; D not certain. This CDR3 contains 16 residues. Germline lookup yields CDR1 KGHSH and CDR2 LQKENI. With 3 bases removed from V and 0 bases from J, the gap between germline ends came to 15 bases.

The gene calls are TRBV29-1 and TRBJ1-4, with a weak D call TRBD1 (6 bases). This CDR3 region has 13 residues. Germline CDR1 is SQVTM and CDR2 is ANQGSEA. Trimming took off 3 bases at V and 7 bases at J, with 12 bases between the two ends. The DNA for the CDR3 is TGCAGCGTTGACAGGGGCCCGGGTGAAAAACTGTTTTTT. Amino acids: CSVDRGPGEKLFF. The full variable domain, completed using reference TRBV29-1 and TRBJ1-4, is SAVISQKPSRDICQRGTSLTIQCQVDSQVTMMFWYRQQPGQSLTLIATANQGSEATYESGFVIDKFPISRPNLTFSTLTVSNMSPEDSSIYLCSVDRGPGEKLFFGSGTQLSVL.

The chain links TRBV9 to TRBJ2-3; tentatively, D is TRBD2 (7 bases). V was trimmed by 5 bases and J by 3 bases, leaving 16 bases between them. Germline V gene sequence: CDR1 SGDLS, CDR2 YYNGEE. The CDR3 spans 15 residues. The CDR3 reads CASRRGGADTDTQYF. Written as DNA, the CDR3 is TGTGCCAGCAGACGAGGGGGGGCCGATACAGATACGCAGTATTTT.

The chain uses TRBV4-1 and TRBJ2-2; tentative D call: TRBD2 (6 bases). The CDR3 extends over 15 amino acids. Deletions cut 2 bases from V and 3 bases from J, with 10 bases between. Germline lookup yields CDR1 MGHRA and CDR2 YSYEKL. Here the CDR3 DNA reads TGCGCCAGCAGCCAAACAGGAGGGGACACCGGGGAGCTGTTTTTT. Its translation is CASSQTGGDTGELFF.

The CDR3 sequence: CASSDVPGQGAYEQYF. DNA of the CDR3: TGTGCCAGCAGCGACGTCCCGGGACAGGGGGCCTACGAGCAGTACTTC. The chain carries TRBV5-6 and TRBJ2-7, with 11 bases identical to TRBD1. Germline loops: CDR1 SGHDT, CDR2 YYEEEE. The V gene end was trimmed by 4 bases and the J gene end by 2 bases; junction bases not matched to a gene: 8. The CDR3 length is 16 residues.

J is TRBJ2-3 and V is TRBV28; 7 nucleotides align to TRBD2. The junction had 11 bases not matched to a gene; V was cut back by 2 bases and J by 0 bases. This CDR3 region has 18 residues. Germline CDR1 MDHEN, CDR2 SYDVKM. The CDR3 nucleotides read TGTGCCAGCAGTTTAGTGGCGGGAGACCTCCAAAGCACAGATACGCAGTATTTT. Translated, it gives CASSLVAGDLQSTDTQYF. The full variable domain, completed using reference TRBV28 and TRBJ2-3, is DVKVTQSSRYLVKRTGEKVFLECVQDMDHENMFWYRQDPGLGLRLIYFSYDVKMKEKGDIPEGYSVSREKKERFSLILESASTNQTSMYLCASSLVAGDLQSTDTQYFGPGTRLTVL.